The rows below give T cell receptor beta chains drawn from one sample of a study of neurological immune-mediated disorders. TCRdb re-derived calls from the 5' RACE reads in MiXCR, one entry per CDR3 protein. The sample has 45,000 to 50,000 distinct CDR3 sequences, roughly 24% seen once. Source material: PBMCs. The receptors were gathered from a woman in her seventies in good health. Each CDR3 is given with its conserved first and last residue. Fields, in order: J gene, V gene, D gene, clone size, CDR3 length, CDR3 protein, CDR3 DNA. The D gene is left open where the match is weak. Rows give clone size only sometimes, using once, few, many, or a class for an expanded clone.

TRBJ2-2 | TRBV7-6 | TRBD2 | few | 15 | CASSLPAGITGELFF | TGTGCCAGCAGCTTACCAGCGGGGATCACCGGGGAGCTGTTTTTT
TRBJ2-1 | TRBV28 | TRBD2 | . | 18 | CASSLVGTSGRSTGEQFF | TGTGCCAGCAGTTTGGTAGGGACTAGCGGGAGGTCCACAGGTGAGCAGTTCTTC
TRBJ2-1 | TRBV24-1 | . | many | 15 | CATSVRTGAYNEQFF | TGTGCCACCAGTGTCAGAACCGGAGCCTACAATGAGCAGTTCTTC
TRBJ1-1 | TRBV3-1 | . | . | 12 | CASSHEGRKAFF | TGTGCCAGCAGCCACGAGGGGAGAAAAGCTTTCTTT
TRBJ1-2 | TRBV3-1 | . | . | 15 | CASSQNLQGGYGYTF | TGTGCCAGCAGCCAAAACTTACAGGGAGGATATGGCTACACCTTC
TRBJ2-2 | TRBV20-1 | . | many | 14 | CSALADSGGRGLFF | TGCAGTGCTCTGGCGGACAGCGGAGGCAGGGGGCTGTTTTTT
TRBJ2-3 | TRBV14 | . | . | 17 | CASSQDPAATSTDTQYF | TGTGCCAGCAGCCAAGATCCCGCGGCTACTAGCACAGATACGCAGTATTTT
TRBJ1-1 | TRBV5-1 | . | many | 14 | CASSPGQPGTEAFF | TGCGCCAGCAGCCCCGGACAGCCGGGCACTGAAGCTTTCTTT
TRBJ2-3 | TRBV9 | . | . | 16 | CASSVESTVGADTQYF | TGTGCCAGCAGCGTAGAATCAACCGTTGGGGCGGATACGCAGTATTTT
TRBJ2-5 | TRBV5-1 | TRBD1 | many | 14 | CASSLGPGQETQYF | TGCGCCAGCAGCTTGGGCCCGGGACAGGAGACCCAGTACTTC
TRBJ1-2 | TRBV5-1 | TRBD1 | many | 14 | CASSSGGQGYGYTF | TGCGCCAGCAGCTCTGGGGGACAGGGCTATGGCTACACCTTC
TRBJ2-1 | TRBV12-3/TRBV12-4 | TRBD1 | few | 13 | CASSPLGTGSSFF | TGTGCCAGCAGCCCTCTCGGGACAGGCAGTTCGTTCTTC
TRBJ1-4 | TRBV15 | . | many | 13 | CATSRGGNEKLFF | TGTGCCACCAGCAGAGGGGGTAATGAAAAACTGTTTTTT
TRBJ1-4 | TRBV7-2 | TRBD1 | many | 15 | CASSLAGTGDEKLFF | TGTGCCAGCAGCTTAGCCGGGACAGGCGACGAAAAACTGTTTTTT
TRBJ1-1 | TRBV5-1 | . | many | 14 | CASSLSGPNTEAFF | TGCGCCAGCAGCTTATCGGGCCCGAACACTGAAGCTTTCTTT
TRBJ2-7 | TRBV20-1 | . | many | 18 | CSARDHRVGGKSTYEQYF | TGCAGTGCTAGAGATCATCGCGTTGGGGGGAAGTCAACCTACGAGCAGTACTTC
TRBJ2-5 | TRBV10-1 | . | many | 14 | CASSESNRQETQYF | TGCGCCAGCAGTGAGTCGAACAGACAAGAGACCCAGTACTTC
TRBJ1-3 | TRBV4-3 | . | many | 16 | CASSQDVTRDGNTIYF | TGCGCCAGCAGCCAAGACGTCACCAGGGATGGAAACACCATATATTTT
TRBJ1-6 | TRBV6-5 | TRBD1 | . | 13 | CASTDRGGSPLHF | TGTGCCAGCACGGACAGGGGTGGCTCACCCCTCCACTTT
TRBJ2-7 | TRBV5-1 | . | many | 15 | CASSLAPTPGYEQYF | TGCGCCAGCAGCTTGGCGCCAACCCCGGGATACGAGCAGTACTTC
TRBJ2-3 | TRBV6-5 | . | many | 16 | CASSLRDPPFTDTQYF | TGTGCCAGCAGTCTCCGGGACCCCCCTTTCACAGATACGCAGTATTTT
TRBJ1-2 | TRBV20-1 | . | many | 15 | CSAGDWGAANYGYTF | TGCAGTGCCGGCGATTGGGGAGCAGCGAACTATGGCTACACCTTC
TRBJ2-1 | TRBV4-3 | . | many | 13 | CASSLLTYNEQFF | TGCGCCAGCAGCCTACTAACCTACAATGAGCAGTTCTTC
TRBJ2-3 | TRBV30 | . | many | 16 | CAWTPGTVKSTDTQYF | TGTGCCTGGACCCCTGGAACAGTCAAGAGCACAGATACGCAGTATTTT
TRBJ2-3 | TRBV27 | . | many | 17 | CASSWGAEPTLTDTQYF | TGTGCCAGCAGCTGGGGGGCGGAACCTACACTCACAGATACGCAGTATTTT
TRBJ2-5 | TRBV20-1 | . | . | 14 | CSATEGTNQETQYF | TGCAGTGCGACCGAGGGAACTAACCAAGAGACCCAGTACTTC
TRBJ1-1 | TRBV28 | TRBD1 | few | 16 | CASTRGDSSIHTEAFF | TGTGCCAGCACTCGAGGGGACAGCAGTATCCACACTGAAGCTTTCTTT
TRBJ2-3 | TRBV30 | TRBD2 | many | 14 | CAWSSTSGTDTQYF | TGTGCCTGGAGTAGTACTAGCGGGACGGATACGCAGTATTTT
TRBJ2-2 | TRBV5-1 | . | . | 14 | CASGQNANTGELFF | TGCGCCAGCGGACAGAACGCGAACACCGGGGAGCTGTTTTTT
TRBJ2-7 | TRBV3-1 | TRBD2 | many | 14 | CASSPSGGDYEQYF | TGTGCCAGCAGCCCCAGCGGGGGGGACTACGAGCAGTACTTC
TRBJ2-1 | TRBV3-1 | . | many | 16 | CASSQGREDSYNEQFF | TGTGCCAGCAGCCAAGGTAGGGAGGATTCCTACAATGAGCAGTTCTTC
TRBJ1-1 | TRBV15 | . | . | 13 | CATNLSPNTEAFF | TGTGCCACCAATCTAAGCCCGAACACTGAAGCTTTCTTT
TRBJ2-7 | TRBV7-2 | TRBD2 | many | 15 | CASSRTSGSLYEQYF | TGTGCCAGCAGCCGGACTAGCGGGAGTCTATACGAGCAGTACTTC
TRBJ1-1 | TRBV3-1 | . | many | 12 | CASSPGPGLTFF | TGTGCCAGCTCCCCGGGACCGGGATTAACTTTCTTT
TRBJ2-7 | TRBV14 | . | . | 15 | CASSQSGGYSYDQYF | TGTGCCAGCAGCCAAAGTGGCGGTTACTCCTACGACCAGTACTTC
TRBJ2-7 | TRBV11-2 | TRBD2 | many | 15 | CASSLGSGRAYEQYF | TGTGCCAGCAGCTTGGGAAGCGGGAGAGCCTACGAGCAGTACTTC
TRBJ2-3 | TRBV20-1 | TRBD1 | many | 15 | CSGRLGGEATDTQYF | TGCAGTGGAAGGCTAGGGGGCGAAGCCACAGATACGCAGTATTTT
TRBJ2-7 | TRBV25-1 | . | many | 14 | CASSDWRRGYEQYF | TGTGCCAGCAGTGACTGGCGGAGAGGCTACGAGCAGTACTTC
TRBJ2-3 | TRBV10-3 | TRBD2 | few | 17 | CAISESTAGAGRGTQYF | TGTGCCATCAGTGAGTCGACGGCGGGAGCCGGGCGGGGTACGCAGTATTTT
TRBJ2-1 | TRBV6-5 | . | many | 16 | CASSSLGLAAGNEQFF | TGTGCCAGCAGTTCCCTGGGGCTAGCCGCCGGCAATGAGCAGTTCTTC
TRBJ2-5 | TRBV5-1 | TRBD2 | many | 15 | CASSFGGTSEETQYF | TGCGCCAGCAGCTTTGGTGGGACTAGCGAGGAGACCCAGTACTTC
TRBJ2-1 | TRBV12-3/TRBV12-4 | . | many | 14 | CASSLSRSYNEQFF | TGTGCCAGCAGTTTATCCAGGTCCTACAATGAGCAGTTCTTC
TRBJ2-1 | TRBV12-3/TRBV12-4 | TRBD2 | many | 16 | CASSSGLAGGPDEQFF | TGTGCCAGCAGTTCGGGACTAGCGGGAGGCCCGGATGAGCAGTTCTTC
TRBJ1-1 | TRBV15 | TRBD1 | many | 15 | CATRNRGREITEAFF | TGTGCCACCAGGAACAGGGGGCGCGAGATCACTGAAGCTTTCTTT
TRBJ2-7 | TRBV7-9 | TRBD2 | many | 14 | CASSFLAGGYEQYF | TGTGCCAGCAGCTTCTTAGCGGGAGGCTACGAGCAGTACTTC
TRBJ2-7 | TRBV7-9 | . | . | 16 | CASSFGAGGPSYEQYF | TGTGCCAGCAGCTTTGGGGCAGGGGGGCCCTCCTACGAGCAGTACTTC
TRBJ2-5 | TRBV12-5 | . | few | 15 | CASGLSPTDQETQYF | TGTGCTAGTGGTTTGTCACCGACGGACCAAGAGACCCAGTACTTC
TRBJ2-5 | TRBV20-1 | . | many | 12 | CSATNAGETQYF | TGCAGTGCAACCAACGCCGGGGAGACCCAGTACTTC
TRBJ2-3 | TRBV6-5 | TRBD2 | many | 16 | CASSATWAAGGDTQYF | TGTGCCAGCAGTGCTACTTGGGCAGCGGGGGGAGATACGCAGTATTTT
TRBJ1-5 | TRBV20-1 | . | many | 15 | CSAPIRGVVNQPQHF | TGCAGTGCCCCGATTCGGGGGGTGGTCAATCAGCCCCAGCATTTT
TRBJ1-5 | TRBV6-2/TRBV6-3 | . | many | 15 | CASSSGAAGNQPQHF | TGTGCCAGCAGTTCTGGGGCGGCCGGCAATCAGCCCCAGCATTTT
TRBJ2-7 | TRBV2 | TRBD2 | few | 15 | CASSDRTSGRVEQYF | TGTGCCAGCAGTGACAGGACTAGCGGGAGAGTGGAGCAGTACTTC
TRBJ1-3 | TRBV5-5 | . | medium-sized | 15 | CASSLWGVAGNTIYF | TGTGCCAGCAGCCTCTGGGGGGTCGCTGGAAACACCATATATTTT
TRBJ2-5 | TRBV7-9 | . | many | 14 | CASSGVGKLETQYF | TGTGCCAGCAGCGGGGTGGGGAAGTTGGAGACCCAGTACTTC